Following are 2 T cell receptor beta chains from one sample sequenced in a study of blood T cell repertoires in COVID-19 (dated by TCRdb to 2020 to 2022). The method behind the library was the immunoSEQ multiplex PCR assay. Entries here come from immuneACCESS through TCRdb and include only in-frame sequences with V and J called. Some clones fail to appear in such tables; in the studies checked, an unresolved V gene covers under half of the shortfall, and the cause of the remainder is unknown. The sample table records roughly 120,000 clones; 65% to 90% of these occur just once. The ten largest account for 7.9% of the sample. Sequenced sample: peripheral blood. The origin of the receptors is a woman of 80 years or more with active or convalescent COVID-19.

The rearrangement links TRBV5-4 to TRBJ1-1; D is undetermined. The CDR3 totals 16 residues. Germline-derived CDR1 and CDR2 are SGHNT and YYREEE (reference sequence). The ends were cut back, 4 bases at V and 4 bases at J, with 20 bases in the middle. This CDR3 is CASSQEPTISATEAFF. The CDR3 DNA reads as TGTGCCAGCAGCCAGGAACCTACAATCTCGGCCACTGAAGCTTTCTTT.

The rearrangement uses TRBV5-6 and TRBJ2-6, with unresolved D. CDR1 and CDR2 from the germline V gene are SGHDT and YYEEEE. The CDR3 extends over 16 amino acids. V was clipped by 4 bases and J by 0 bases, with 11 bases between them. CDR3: CASSLRRSSGANVLTF. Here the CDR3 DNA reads TGTGCCAGCAGCCTCAGACGGAGCTCTGGGGCCAACGTCCTGACTTTC.